This T cell receptor (beta chain) was observed in a study of T cell changes during pregnancy in multiple sclerosis. Sequencing was performed with immunoSEQ multiplex PCR; in TCRdb, only in-frame clones are kept and a portion is missing. The sample records about 56,000 clones, 75% to 90% being singletons. This clone has only one observation. The input for sequencing was peripheral blood, taken after pregnancy. This receptor was taken from a female donor with multiple sclerosis, enrolled in a pregnancy study.

This CDR3 is CASSLWGGNEQYF. The CDR3 nucleotides read TGTGCCAGCAGCTTATGGGGGGGGAATGAGCAGTACTTC. The genes are TRBV7-3 and TRBJ2-7; 7 bases align to TRBD2. The V gene end was trimmed by 2 bases and the J gene end by 7 bases; junction bases not matched to a gene: 5. Germline V gene sequence: CDR1 SGHTA, CDR2 FQGTGA. This CDR3 is built from 13 residues.